Ten or more counts support the clone carrying this T cell receptor (beta chain). The target antigen is unknown. These data belong to a study of T-cell reconstitution after alpha-beta-depleted transplantation in children. The TCRbeta library incorporated unique molecular identifiers. TCRdb reprocessed the PCR reads with MiXCR, giving one entry per CDR3 protein. Here the sample spans fewer than 20,000 distinct CDR3 sequences, 4.5% to 6.5% being singletons. CDR1 and CDR2 (germline): KGHSH, LQKENI. This CDR3 is built from 15 residues. The V gene lost 3 bases and the J gene lost 0 bases, with 11 bases spanning the gap. Study findings and constraints: Reportedly, alpha-beta T cells present about two months post-transplant originated from several hundred expanded clones of graft origin. At one year after transplant, newly produced T cells mostly accounted for T-cell counts and diversity. Several patients had high TCRbeta diversity at day 60; it came from surviving recipient T cells and thymic progenitors.

The chain combines TRBV18 with TRBJ1-1; no definite D call. This specimen was PBMCs, taken before TCRalphabeta/CD19-depleted stem cell transplant. The clonotype comes from a boy aged 10-17 years with acute lymphoblastic leukemia, due to receive a stem cell transplant. CDR3 sequence reads: CASSPSSAMNTEAFF. DNA for the CDR3: TGTGCCAGCTCACCCAGCTCCGCCATGAACACTGAAGCTTTCTTT.